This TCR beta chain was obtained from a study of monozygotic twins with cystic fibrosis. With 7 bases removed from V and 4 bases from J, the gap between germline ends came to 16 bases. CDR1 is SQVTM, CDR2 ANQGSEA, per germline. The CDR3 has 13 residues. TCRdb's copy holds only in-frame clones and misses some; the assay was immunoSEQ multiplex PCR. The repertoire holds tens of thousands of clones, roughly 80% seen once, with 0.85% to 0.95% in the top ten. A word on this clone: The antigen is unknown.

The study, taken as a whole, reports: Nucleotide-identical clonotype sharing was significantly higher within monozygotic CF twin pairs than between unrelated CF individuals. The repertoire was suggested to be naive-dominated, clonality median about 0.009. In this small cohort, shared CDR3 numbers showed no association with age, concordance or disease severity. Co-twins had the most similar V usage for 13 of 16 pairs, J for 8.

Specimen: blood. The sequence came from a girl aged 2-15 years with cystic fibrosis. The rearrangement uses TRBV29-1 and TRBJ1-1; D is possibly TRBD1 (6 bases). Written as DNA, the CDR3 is TGCAGCGCCGTGACAGCCAGGGGCACTGAAGCTTTCTTT. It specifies CSAVTARGTEAFF.